These 32 T cell receptor beta chains were sequenced from one sample in a study of blood T cell repertoires in COVID-19 (dated by TCRdb to the early 2020s). Library method: the immunoSEQ multiplex PCR assay. The clones in this table, taken by TCRdb from immuneACCESS, are in-frame only. Not every clone is retained; where verified, under half of the shortfall comes from an unresolved V gene, and the cause of the rest is unknown. The sample data list approximately 200,000 clones, and 94% of these were observed just once. The ten largest account for roughly 0.7% of the sample. Sequencing input: peripheral blood. The receptor source for this set is a man aged 25 to 40 with COVID-19, enrolled during active disease.

The genes are TRBV13 and TRBJ2-7; tentatively, D is TRBD1 (5 bases). V shed 4 bases and J shed 6 bases, with 25 bases lying between them. Germline CDR1 reads PRHDT; CDR2 reads FYEKMQ (reference sequence). CDR3 length: 17 residues. The CDR3 DNA reads as TGTGCCAGCAGCTGGATGCCAGGGATGCGTCAACTCGGCGAGCAGTACTTC. Translating it yields CASSWMPGMRQLGEQYF.

The CDR3 DNA is TGTGCCAGCGGGAACAGGGCTGGCTACACCTTC. Encoded protein: CASGNRAGYTF. The chain joins TRBV6-5 to TRBJ1-2; D perhaps matches TRBD1 (6 bases). The CDR3 extends over 11 amino acids. Trimming pared 8 bases from V and 7 bases from J, leaving 11 bases between. Looked up from germline, CDR1 is MNHEY and CDR2 is SVGAGI.

The gene calls are TRBV9 and TRBJ2-5, with 7 bases that match TRBD2. Per germline, CDR1 SGDLS and CDR2 YYNGEE. After removal of 5 bases from V and 2 bases from J, the junction contained 9 bases not matched to a gene. The CDR3 is 15 amino acids. This chain's CDR3 is CASSAGSGLQETQYF. For the CDR3, the DNA is TGTGCCAGCAGTGCGGGTAGCGGGTTGCAAGAGACCCAGTACTTC.

The chain is built from TRBV6-5 and TRBJ1-4; D unclear. Trimming took 9 bases from V and 6 from J, leaving 20 bases between them. The CDR3 has 15 amino acids. Germline V gene lookup returns CDR1 MNHEY and CDR2 SVGAGI. CDR3 sequence: CASSLGGRSDEKLFF. The CDR3 DNA reads TGTGCCAGTTCCCTGGGAGGGCGGTCCGATGAAAAACTGTTTTTT.

The rearrangement uses TRBV25-1 and TRBJ1-5; TRBD1 might be the D (6 bases). Trimming took 4 bases from V and 2 from J, leaving 12 bases between them. The CDR3 has 15 residues. CDR1 and CDR2 (germline): MGHDK, SYGVNS. The CDR3 loop is CASSGGGGGNQPQHF. The CDR3 DNA reads as TGTGCCAGCAGTGGGGGAGGGGGGGGCAATCAGCCCCAGCATTTT.

The rearrangement uses TRBV28 and TRBJ2-1; TRBD1 matches 11 bases. This CDR3 contains 14 residues. The V segment lost 6 bases and the J segment 9 bases; nucleotides outside the gene matches: 7. Germline V gene sequence: CDR1 MDHEN, CDR2 SYDVKM. The CDR3 DNA sequence: TGTGCCAGCAGCATGGGACAGGGGGGAGGTGAGCAGTTCTTC. It is translated as CASSMGQGGGEQFF.

With respect to this clone: At the DNA level, this CDR3 is encoded by other sequences in the same sample as well. The genes are TRBV5-1 and TRBJ1-1; D ambiguous. The V gene's germline CDR1 is SGHRS and CDR2 YFSETQ. This CDR3 contains 13 residues. Trimming removed 0 bases from V and 3 bases from J, with 6 bases in between. The CDR3 DNA sequence: TGCGCCAGCAGCTTGGTGGAGGACACTGAAGCTTTCTTT. This translates into CASSLVEDTEAFF.

The chain joins TRBV21-1 to TRBJ2-3; the D segment call TRBD1 is taken from the table without a DNA check. TRBV21-1 is deemed a pseudogene. The length of the CDR3 is 19 residues. CDR3 sequence reads: CASTSRDRGRLVAADTQYF. In DNA, the CDR3 is TGTGCCAGCACCAGCCGGGACAGGGGGCGCCTGGTTGCTGCAGATACGCAGTATTTT.

This chain connects TRBV4-1 to TRBJ1-6, with 7 bases that match TRBD1. The CDR3 runs 15 residues. CDR1 and CDR2 (germline): MGHRA, YSYEKL. V dropped 4 bases and J dropped 9; count of bases not matched to a gene: 9. The CDR3, as DNA: TGCGCCAGCAGCCTTTTACAGGGGCTAAGTTCACCCCTCCACTTT. Encoded protein: CASSLLQGLSSPLHF.

The table lists this clone with a count of one. V usage is TRBV7-9 and J usage is TRBJ2-7; perhaps TRBD1 as D (7 bases). This CDR3 contains 15 residues. Germline V gives CDR1 SEHNR, CDR2 FQNEAQ (reference sequence). Trimming shortened V by 1 base and J by 3 bases, and 13 bases separated the two germline ends. CDR3 amino acids: CASSLGQGGIYEQYF. CDR3 nucleotides: TGTGCCAGCAGCTTAGGCCAGGGGGGAATCTACGAGCAGTACTTC.

The chain links TRBV9 to TRBJ1-6, with 12 bases lining up with TRBD1. CDR3 length: 15 residues. The germline V gene has CDR1 SGDLS and CDR2 YYNGEE. V gave up 4 bases and J gave up 9 bases; unmatched junction bases: 5. The CDR3 bases are TGTGCCAGCAGCTTTCGGGGACAGGGGGCTTCACCCCTCCACTTT. Translation gives CASSFRGQGASPLHF. The full variable domain, rest sourced from reference TRBV9 and TRBJ1-6, is DSGVTQTPKHLITATGQRVTLRCSPRSGDLSVYWYQQSLDQGLQFLIQYYNGEERAKGNILERFSAQQFPDLHSELNLSSLELGDSALYFCASSFRGQGASPLHFGNGTRLTVT.

This clone was counted once. The chain is built from TRBV2 and TRBJ1-2; TRBD1 might be the D (6 bases). The CDR3 loop spans 12 amino acids. The germline V gene has CDR1 SNHLY and CDR2 FYNNEI. Trimming removed 6 bases from V and 8 bases from J, with 13 bases in between. The CDR3 region has the DNA TGTGCCAGCAGACTCACAGGGTACGGCTACACCTTC. Amino acid sequence: CASRLTGYGYTF.

This rearrangement joins TRBV27 to TRBJ1-1; 7 bases agree with TRBD1. Germline V gene lookup returns CDR1 MNHEY and CDR2 SMNVEV (reference sequence). J was trimmed by 0 bases and V by 6 bases; bases with no gene match: 10. The CDR3 extends over 16 amino acids. The CDR3 nucleotides read TGTGCCAGCAGGTCGGGACAGACCTTGTTGAACACTGAAGCTTTCTTT. Its translation is CASRSGQTLLNTEAFF.

The gene calls are TRBV6-5 and TRBJ1-2; 7 bases are a match to TRBD1. The CDR3 is 13 residues long. Trimming took 7 bases from V and 3 from J; bases not matched to a gene: 5. The germline V gene has CDR1 MNHEY and CDR2 SVGAGI. The CDR3 region is CASTGQVDYGYTF. For the CDR3, the DNA is TGTGCCAGCACCGGACAGGTCGACTATGGCTACACCTTC.

The V gene is TRBV5-1, the J gene TRBJ2-7; D is perhaps TRBD1 (5 bases). The CDR3 loop spans 12 amino acids. CDR1 SGHRS and CDR2 YFSETQ come from the germline V gene. Trimming shortened V by 1 base and J by 5 bases, and 7 bases separated the two germline ends. The chain's CDR3 is CASSLPGNEQYF. Here the CDR3 DNA reads TGCGCCAGCAGCTTGCCAGGGAACGAGCAGTACTTC.

The V call is TRBV5-4, the J call TRBJ2-1; perhaps TRBD1 as D (6 bases). Deletions cut 4 bases from V and 6 bases from J, with 14 bases between. The CDR3 has 14 amino acids. Germline V gene sequence: CDR1 SGHNT, CDR2 YYREEE (reference sequence). The CDR3 sequence: CASSPGGRGNEQFF. CDR3 DNA: TGTGCCAGCAGCCCGGGCGGCAGGGGCAATGAGCAGTTCTTC.

This clone was detected only once. The chain carries TRBV27 and TRBJ2-1; D is uncertain. The CDR3 has 13 amino acids. Germline assignment: CDR1 MNHEY and CDR2 SMNVEV (reference sequence). V shed 5 bases and J shed 1 base, with 6 bases lying between them. The CDR3 protein is CASSGISYNEQFF. As DNA, the CDR3 is TGTGCCAGCAGTGGCATATCCTACAATGAGCAGTTCTTC.

The V call is TRBV7-2, the J call TRBJ1-3, with D perhaps TRBD1 (5 bases). The CDR3 extends over 15 amino acids. V was shortened by 5 bases and J by 0 bases, with 11 bases between the two germline ends. The germline gives CDR1 SGHTA, CDR2 FQGNSA. The CDR3 DNA reads as TGTGCCAGCAGCCGCACAGGCTACTCTGGAAACACCATATATTTT. It specifies CASSRTGYSGNTIYF.

The chain combines TRBV19 with TRBJ1-1, with no clear D. The CDR3 consists of 13 residues. Trimming stripped 2 bases from V and 4 bases from J, with 8 bases between. Germline values: CDR1 LNHDA, CDR2 SQIVND (reference sequence). This chain's CDR3 is CASSIKEGTEAFF. The CDR3 nucleotides read TGTGCCAGTAGTATAAAGGAGGGCACTGAAGCTTTCTTT.

The chain uses TRBV5-1 and TRBJ1-1; D might be TRBD1 (5 bases). This CDR3 has 15 residues. The ends were cut back, 4 bases at V and 5 bases at J, with 18 bases in the middle. From germline, CDR1 is SGHRS and CDR2 YFSETQ. CDR3 nucleotides: TGCGCCAGCAGCCCATCGGCGGGGGGTAGGACTGAAGCTTTCTTT. Translated, it gives CASSPSAGGRTEAFF.

The gene calls are TRBV19 and TRBJ2-1; weak D call: TRBD2 (6 bases). Germline V gene lookup returns CDR1 LNHDA and CDR2 SQIVND (reference sequence). The CDR3 has 13 amino acids. Deletions cut 1 base from V and 10 bases from J, with 11 bases between. As DNA, the CDR3 is TGTGCCAGTAGTATAGCCCCGGGAGACGAGCAGTTCTTC. Translating gives CASSIAPGDEQFF.

The V call is TRBV2, the J call TRBJ1-1; 11 nucleotides line up with TRBD1. The CDR3 is 16 amino acids. Looked up from germline, CDR1 is SNHLY and CDR2 is FYNNEI. Trimming cost V 7 bases and J 7 bases; bases outside gene matches: 14. The CDR3 coding sequence is TGTGCCAGCACCTTAGGACAGGGGGCGGGGGTCAGTGAAGCTTTCTTT. It translates to CASTLGQGAGVSEAFF.

This chain links TRBV19 with TRBJ1-5; tentatively, D is TRBD1 (6 bases). CDR1 is LNHDA, CDR2 SQIVND, per germline (reference sequence). Between the trimmed V and J ends, which lost 3 bases and 3 bases, there was a span of 12 bases. CDR3 size: 15 residues. The CDR3 DNA sequence: TGTGCCAGTAGTATTCTTACAGGGTACAATCAGCCCCAGCATTTT. It is translated as CASSILTGYNQPQHF.

The chain employs TRBV27 and TRBJ2-7; TRBD1 might be the D (6 bases). V was pared by 7 bases and J by 2 bases, with 15 bases between. CDR3 size: 14 residues. Germline loops: CDR1 MNHEY, CDR2 SMNVEV (reference sequence). The CDR3 bases are TGTGCCAGCAAGGGGGTACAAGGAGCCTACGAGCAGTACTTC. Translating it yields CASKGVQGAYEQYF.

V is TRBV19 and J is TRBJ1-6; no firm D call. The CDR3 spans 16 residues. Deletions cut 3 bases from V and 0 bases from J, with 9 bases between. Germline V gene data show CDR1 as LNHDA and CDR2 as SQIVND (reference sequence). In DNA form, the CDR3 reads TGTGCCAGTAGTATCAGCTGGAGCTCCTATAATTCACCCCTCCACTTT. Protein sequence: CASSISWSSYNSPLHF.

The CDR3 nucleotides read TGTGCCAGCAGCTTAGTAGCCCGGACAGGGCACACTGAAGCTTTCTTT. Its protein is CASSLVARTGHTEAFF. The V and J genes are TRBV7-2 and TRBJ1-1; 8 bases align to TRBD1. From germline, CDR1 is SGHTA and CDR2 FQGNSA. V lost 1 base, J lost 3 bases, and 7 bases stayed unmatched. The CDR3 consists of 16 residues.

This rearrangement joins TRBV29-1 to TRBJ1-5; D ambiguous. The CDR3 length is 14 residues. Between the trimmed V and J ends, which lost 7 bases and 0 bases, there was a span of 13 bases. CDR1 and CDR2 from the germline V gene are SQVTM and ANQGSEA. DNA for the CDR3: TGCAGCGCTCGGGAGGGATATAGCAATCAGCCCCAGCATTTT. Its translation: CSAREGYSNQPQHF.

V usage is TRBV12-3 or TRBV12-4 and J usage is TRBJ1-1; D not resolved. V was shortened by 3 bases and J by 5 bases, with 7 bases between the two germline ends. This CDR3 comprises 12 residues. The CDR3 bases are TGTGCCAGCAGTTTTGCGGAGACTGAAGCTTTCTTT. Its translation: CASSFAETEAFF.

This rearrangement joins TRBV5-6 to TRBJ2-7; no firm D call. This CDR3 has 11 residues. Germline V gene data show CDR1 as SGHDT and CDR2 as YYEEEE. Trimming took 1 base from V and 5 from J, leaving 4 bases between them. The CDR3 reads CASSLRDEQYF. Here the CDR3 DNA reads TGTGCCAGCAGCTTGCGGGACGAGCAGTACTTC.

V usage is TRBV19 and J usage is TRBJ1-1; D may be TRBD1 (6 bases). The CDR3 spans 15 residues. Trimming removed 4 bases from V and 0 bases from J, with 12 bases in between. The germline CDR1 and CDR2 sequences are LNHDA and SQIVND (reference sequence). Here the CDR3 DNA reads TGTGCCAGTAGTAGCCCCGGGACACTGAACACTGAAGCTTTCTTT. It is translated as CASSSPGTLNTEAFF.

The gene calls are TRBV10-3 and TRBJ1-1; 8 bases align to TRBD1. Germline V lookup: CDR1 ENHRY, CDR2 SYGVKD. CDR3 size: 14 residues. With V trimmed by 4 bases and J by 0 bases, 1 base remained unmatched. The chain's CDR3 is CAISGTGMNTEAFF. In nucleotides, the CDR3 is TGTGCCATCAGTGGGACAGGGATGAACACTGAAGCTTTCTTT.

The chain has TRBV19 and TRBJ2-6; TRBD1 agrees at 10 bases. Germline lookup yields CDR1 LNHDA and CDR2 SQIVND (reference sequence). The CDR3 loop spans 17 amino acids. V was clipped by 6 bases and J by 0 bases; unmatched bases: 5. In DNA, the CDR3 is TGTGCCAGTAGCCAGACAGGGGGCTCCTCTGGGGCCAACGTCCTGACTTTC. Its protein is CASSQTGGSSGANVLTF. Variable domain in full (rest from reference TRBV19 and TRBJ2-6): DGGITQSPKYLFRKEGQNVTLSCEQNLNHDAMYWYRQDPGQGLRLIYYSQIVNDFQKGDIAEGYSVSREKKESFPLTVTSAQKNPTAFYLCASSQTGGSSGANVLTFGAGSRLTVL.